This T cell receptor beta chain was recovered during a study of T cell responses to AZD1222 COVID-19 vaccine. Study-wide background: Both about-4-week and about-12-week second-dose recipients were combined.

Turning to this clone: Its antigen is unidentified.

V dropped 5 bases and J dropped 6; count of bases not matched to a gene: 10. This CDR3 is built from 17 residues. Germline V gene data show CDR1 as MNHEY and CDR2 as SMNVEV (reference sequence). Regarding the study as a whole: The breadth and depth of Spike-specific TCRs increased once two AZD1222 doses had been given. Repertoires were sampled only after the peak T cell response.

Profiled with immunoSEQ multiplex PCR; TCRdb holds only in-frame clones, not every one. In the table there are roughly 67,000 clones, about nine tenths of which are singletons. Sequences were derived from peripheral blood, sampled on day 0 of AZD1222 vaccination. The chain has TRBV27 and TRBJ1-4; 12 bases line up with TRBD1. The source of this sequence is an adult in good health. The CDR3 bases are TGTGCCAGCAGTCGTTTCGGGGACAGGGGGCGCCATGAAAAACTGTTTTTT. Its translation: CASSRFGDRGRHEKLFF.